Listed here is a single TCR beta chain. This sample is part of a study of blood T cells in healthy people across ages. For the second PCR, which ran for 7 to 11 cycles, a sample-barcoded 5' primer and a J-beta primer mix were used. MiXCR, run by TCRdb on the 5' RACE reads, gives a single entry per CDR3 protein. The sample lists roughly 700,000 distinct CDR3 sequences; about 52% were seen once. Germline loops: CDR1 SGHTA, CDR2 FQGNSA. The CDR3 extends over 14 amino acids. Deletions cut 7 bases from V and 3 bases from J, with 14 bases between. Investigators took roughly 9.5 milliliters of peripheral blood from every donor.

This sequence was found in a woman aged 60-75 years in good health. The rearrangement joins TRBV7-2 to TRBJ2-3, with a tentative D call TRBD1 (6 bases). Sequences were obtained from blood. This chain's CDR3 is CASTWGQGTDTQYF. The CDR3 region has the DNA TGTGCCAGCACCTGGGGGCAGGGAACAGATACGCAGTATTTT. Complete variable domain (other parts from reference TRBV7-2 and TRBJ2-3): GAGVSQSPSNKVTEKGKDVELRCDPISGHTALYWYRQSLGQGLEFLIYFQGNSAPDKSGLPSDRFSAERTGGSVSTLTIQRTQQEDSAVYLCASTWGQGTDTQYFGPGTRLTVL.